This is a list of T cell receptor beta chains from one sample in a study of cytomegalovirus exposure and HLA in healthy donors. TCRdb's table, derived via immunoSEQ multiplex PCR, lists solely in-frame clones and lacks some. The data contain a few hundred thousand clones, more than 60% of them singletons. Sequenced sample: PBMCs. These receptor sequences come from a woman aged 55-69 years in good health and CMV-seropositive. CDR3s include the opening cysteine and the closing phenylalanine or tryptophan. A D gene is named only where the DNA matches it firmly. Where a row states a size, it is once, few, many or the class of an expanded clone; other rows omit it.

D	J	V	size	CDR3	DNA
.	TRBJ2-3	TRBV9	.	CASSVDFITKEGTDTQYF	TGTGCCAGCAGCGTAGATTTTATTACCAAGGAGGGCACAGATACGCAGTATTTT
.	TRBJ2-2	TRBV6-5	.	CASSYSGGGLTGELFF	TGTGCCAGCAGTTACTCAGGAGGGGGCCTCACCGGGGAGCTGTTTTTT
.	TRBJ2-5	TRBV6-1	.	CASRQISGWQETQYF	TGTGCCAGCAGACAAATTTCCGGGTGGCAAGAGACCCAGTACTTC
.	TRBJ1-6	TRBV6-6	.	CASSLSQVFNSPLHF	TGTGCCAGCAGTTTATCACAAGTATTTAATTCACCCCTCCACTTT
TRBD1	TRBJ2-2	TRBV10-3	.	CAISEPEGQGSGELFF	TGTGCCATCAGTGAGCCCGAGGGACAGGGGTCCGGGGAGCTGTTTTTT
TRBD2	TRBJ2-3	TRBV25-1	.	CASISSGGEYRTDTQYF	TGTGCCAGCATATCTAGCGGGGGGGAATACCGCACAGATACGCAGTATTTT
TRBD1	TRBJ1-6	TRBV4-1	.	CASSQSGTALGNSPLHF	TGCGCCAGCAGCCAATCCGGGACAGCCCTTGGGAATTCACCCCTCCACTTT
TRBD1	TRBJ2-7	TRBV9	.	CASSVAGDSLSYEQYF	TGTGCCAGCAGCGTAGCAGGGGACAGCCTCTCCTACGAGCAGTACTTC
.	TRBJ2-7	TRBV19	.	CASSIDLPYEQYF	TGTGCCAGTAGTATAGACCTACCCTACGAGCAGTACTTC
TRBD1	TRBJ1-2	TRBV7-2	.	CASSLDGTGPNPYGYTF	TGTGCCAGCAGCTTAGATGGGACAGGGCCCAATCCATATGGCTACACCTTC
.	TRBJ1-1	TRBV2	.	CASRLEAGNTEAFF	TGTGCCAGCAGGCTGGAGGCCGGCAACACTGAAGCTTTCTTT
.	TRBJ1-1	TRBV6-4	.	CASSDSWGRANTEAFF	TGTGCCAGCAGTGACTCGTGGGGCAGAGCAAACACTGAAGCTTTCTTT
TRBD2	TRBJ2-1	TRBV5-1	.	CASRNQLAGLYNEQFF	TGCGCCAGCAGAAATCAACTAGCGGGGCTTTACAATGAGCAGTTCTTC
TRBD1	TRBJ2-7	TRBV2	few	CASRHETGGRGEQYF	TGTGCCAGCAGACACGAGACAGGGGGAAGGGGGGAGCAGTACTTC
.	TRBJ2-3	TRBV5-1	few	CASSYPVGQADSSTDTQYF	TGCGCCAGCAGCTACCCCGTCGGGCAAGCGGACTCTAGCACAGATACGCAGTATTTT
.	TRBJ2-1	TRBV5-1	once	CASSLAAGTRAYGAYNEQFF	TGCGCCAGCAGCTTGGCCGCGGGCACAAGGGCCTATGGAGCCTACAATGAGCAGTTCTTC
TRBD2	TRBJ2-7	TRBV5-1	.	CASSLYLAATYEQYF	TGCGCCAGCAGCTTGTATCTAGCGGCCACCTACGAGCAGTACTTC